A selection of T cell receptor beta chains follows, all from one sample in a study of regulatory T cells in long-lasting Graves disease. TCRdb called the multiplex PCR reads again in MiXCR, with one record for every CDR3 protein. In the table there are roughly 500,000 distinct CDR3 sequences, less than 25% of which are singletons. The sequenced sample was peripheral blood mononuclear cells (PBMCs), obtained when the disease was refractory, from a patient treated with antithyroid drugs. The receptors were sampled from a female donor with Graves disease. Each CDR3 is given without its conserved first and last residue. Fields, in order: V gene, clone size, J gene, CDR3 protein. A clone size is listed for some rows: how often the clone was seen (once, few, many), or a class if it is expanded.

TRBV20-1	many	TRBJ2-5	SAPSGRQETQY
TRBV13	many	TRBJ1-1	ASSPVRGWDTEAF
TRBV7-9	NA	TRBJ2-7	ASSLRTPQSYEQY
TRBV5-1	few	TRBJ2-7	ASSLGGTGALQQY
TRBV5-4	NA	TRBJ2-1	ASRRAGGPRNEQF
TRBV28	many	TRBJ2-7	ASSQTVAYEQY
TRBV3-1	many	TRBJ2-4	ASSHSPTRPINIQY
TRBV2	many	TRBJ2-2	ASSREESTGELF
TRBV29-1	few	TRBJ1-5	SVTRDSNQPQH
TRBV28	many	TRBJ2-7	ASSRRGTYEQY
TRBV4-1	NA	TRBJ2-7	ASSQAGQINYEQY
TRBV5-1	NA	TRBJ1-5	ASSLVPNQPQH
TRBV28	many	TRBJ2-7	ASRSSGTGWYEQY
TRBV28	many	TRBJ2-5	ASSYSGTSGQETQY
TRBV6-5	many	TRBJ2-7	ASSYGRFPYEQY
TRBV19	NA	TRBJ2-1	ASSIFLAGDNEQF
TRBV5-1	NA	TRBJ1-2	ASSGGTGQGYGYT
TRBV11-2	many	TRBJ2-4	ASSLSGRSKNIQY
TRBV11-2	many	TRBJ2-7	ASSASSGPSYEQY
TRBV27	many	TRBJ1-1	ASSLFANTEAF
TRBV28	many	TRBJ2-2	ATLPQLTGELF
TRBV3-1	NA	TRBJ2-1	ASSQGTSGRGTDEQF
TRBV30	NA	TRBJ2-7	AWSVLLAYEQY
TRBV7-2	NA	TRBJ1-1	ASRGMGTQGGAF
TRBV5-4	NA	TRBJ2-7	ASSYTMGEQY
TRBV2	many	TRBJ1-1	AILEEGFRVNTEAF
TRBV5-1	NA	TRBJ1-1	ASSLAPAVEAF
TRBV25-1	NA	TRBJ2-5	ASSDYAGTGVETQY
TRBV6-9	NA	TRBJ2-3	ASSYWTGGDTDTQY
TRBV30	NA	TRBJ2-1	AYNEQF
TRBV29-1	NA	TRBJ2-6	SAGTASGANVLT
TRBV6-5	many	TRBJ2-7	ASSYPLASGSYEQY
TRBV27	NA	TRBJ2-7	ASSYQGQPYEQY
TRBV28	NA	TRBJ2-1	ATRNDGLANDEQF
TRBV20-1	many	TRBJ1-4	SARDANTATNEKLF
TRBV28	many	TRBJ2-7	ASSSAGAWGGNEQY
TRBV6-1	NA	TRBJ2-7	ASTLSRTGGETSGSVGSYEQY